These 6 T cell receptor beta chains came from one sample sequenced in a study of T cell responses to AZD1222 COVID-19 vaccine. The repertoire was sequenced with immunoSEQ multiplex PCR; TCRdb's copy has only in-frame clones and lacks some. The profile shows over 95,000 clones, around nine tenths of them singletons. The sample was peripheral blood, taken on day 0 of AZD1222 vaccination. These receptors originate from an adult in good health.

To note about this clone: The sample has other DNA sequences that encode this CDR3 too. The V gene is TRBV29-1, the J gene TRBJ1-1; 7 bases are a match to TRBD1. The CDR3 sequence is 13 residues long. The germline V gene encodes CDR1 SQVTM and CDR2 ANQGSEA. The J segment lost 0 bases and the V segment lost 7 bases, leaving 5 bases of the junction unmatched. The CDR3 nucleotides read TGCAGCGCCGAGACAGGGATGAACACTGAAGCTTTCTTT. This gives the protein CSAETGMNTEAFF.

This rearrangement joins TRBV4-1 to TRBJ2-7, with a tentative D call TRBD1 (6 bases). This CDR3 has 15 amino acids. The germline V and J ends were trimmed by 0 bases and 3 bases, with 12 bases remaining between them. CDR1 and CDR2 from the germline V gene are MGHRA and YSYEKL. CDR3 in DNA: TGCGCCAGCAGCCAAGATGAGGGCAGGGGCTACGAGCAGTACTTC. It is translated as CASSQDEGRGYEQYF.

The gene calls are TRBV11-1 and TRBJ2-2; no reliable D call. Trimming took off 1 base at V and 4 bases at J, with 10 bases between the two ends. CDR3 length: 15 residues. CDR1 and CDR2 from the germline V gene are SGHAT and FQDESV (reference sequence). The CDR3 coding sequence is TGTGCCAGCAGCTTAGTGGTCGGAGTCACCGGGGAGCTGTTTTTT. This encodes CASSLVVGVTGELFF.

The chain joins TRBV11-2 to TRBJ2-3; D possibly corresponds to TRBD1 (6 bases). Between the trimmed V and J ends, which lost 4 bases and 4 bases, there was a span of 12 bases. CDR3 length equals 14 residues. Germline values: CDR1 SGHAT, CDR2 FQNNGV. The CDR3 is CASSWRQGSDTQYF. The DNA of the CDR3 is TGTGCCAGCAGCTGGCGGCAGGGGTCAGATACGCAGTATTTT.

This clone was counted only a few times. The chain links TRBV6-2 or TRBV6-3 to TRBJ2-7, with 10 bases aligning to TRBD1. The V gene end was trimmed by 4 bases and the J gene end by 3 bases; junction bases not matched to a gene: 15. The germline V gene encodes CDR1 MNHEY and CDR2 SVGEGT. The CDR3 has 18 amino acids. For the CDR3, the DNA is TGTGCCAGCAGTTCCCCCGGGACAGGGGCGCTCTCCCTCTACGAGCAGTACTTC. This encodes CASSSPGTGALSLYEQYF.

The CDR3 region has the DNA TGTGCCAGCTCACCAACGGGGGCCACAGATACGCAGTATTTT. Amino acids: CASSPTGATDTQYF. The rearrangement joins TRBV18 to TRBJ2-3, with D perhaps assigned TRBD1 or TRBD2 (6 bases each). Trimming removed 2 bases at V and 2 bases at J, with 8 bases between. CDR1 is KGHSH, CDR2 LQKENI, per germline. The CDR3 contains 14 residues.